This T cell receptor beta chain was captured by sequencing in a study of regulatory T cells in long-lasting Graves disease. Time point given: newly diagnosed GD, antithyroid drugs for less than 3 months. There was RNA extracted from PBMCs, and the TCR library was made from it. Each of the patients was recruited from an endocrinology department situated in Xi'an, China. This clonotype was observed at least ten times. Antigen unknown. Trimming removed 5 bases from V and 0 bases from J; junction bases left unmatched: 0. The CDR3 extends over 15 amino acids. The germline CDR1 and CDR2 sequences are SGDLS and YYNGEE. Notes on the study in general: Persistent patients shared some 2,900 public clonotypes among themselves. Newly diagnosed patients shared fewer, at some 900.

Both iRepertoire HTBI primers and Arm-PCR of CDR3 regions were used to build the TCR beta libraries. TCRdb reanalysed the multiplex PCR reads using MiXCR and keeps one entry per CDR3 protein. This table holds about 430,000 distinct CDR3 sequences, 14% to 15% found once. The same sample was also studied in work on T cells in Graves' hyperthyroidism and ophthalmopathy. That work adds: Used for diagnoses were clinical symptoms, serum thyroxine and TRAb, thyroid ultrasound and orbital computed tomography. The HTBI primer set served for first-round RT-PCR of the TCR CDR3.

The receptor was isolated from a woman in her thirties or forties with Graves disease. Sequencing was performed on peripheral blood mononuclear cells (PBMCs), taken at new diagnosis, from a patient treated with antithyroid drugs. The chain is built from TRBV9 and TRBJ2-6, with 9 bases fitting TRBD1. Here the CDR3 reads CASRTGGSGANVLTF. In DNA form, the CDR3 reads TGTGCCAGCAGGACAGGGGGCTCTGGGGCCAACGTCCTGACTTTC.